Sequencing of this TCR beta chain was carried out in a study of cytomegalovirus exposure and HLA in healthy donors. Per germline, CDR1 MNHEY and CDR2 SMNVEV (reference sequence). This CDR3 comprises 15 residues. V lost 6 bases, J lost 7 bases, and 16 bases lay in between. The PCR made use of 60 Vbeta and 13 Jbeta primers. Libraries were prepared by immunoSEQ multiplex PCR; TCRdb keeps only in-frame clonotypes and omits some of them. Here the sample spans 150,000 to 250,000 clones, 70% to 80% being singletons. The source material was PBMCs. The receptor comes from a man younger than 40 in good health and CMV-seronegative. This chain connects TRBV27 to TRBJ1-6; the D gene is possibly TRBD1 (6 bases). In DNA, the CDR3 is TGTGCCAGCAGGCCCCGTGGGGGGGCAAATTCACCCCTCCACTTT. Encoded protein: CASRPRGGANSPLHF.